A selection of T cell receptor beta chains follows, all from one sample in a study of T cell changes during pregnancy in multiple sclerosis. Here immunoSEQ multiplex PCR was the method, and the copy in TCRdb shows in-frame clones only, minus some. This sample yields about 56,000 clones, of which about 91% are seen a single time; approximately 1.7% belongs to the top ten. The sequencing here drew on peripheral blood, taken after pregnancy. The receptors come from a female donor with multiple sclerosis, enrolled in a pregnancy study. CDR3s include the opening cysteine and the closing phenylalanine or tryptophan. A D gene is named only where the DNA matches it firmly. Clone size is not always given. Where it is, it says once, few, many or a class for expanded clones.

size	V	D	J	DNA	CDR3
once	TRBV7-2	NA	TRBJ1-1	TGTGCCAGCAGCCGATCCGGGGGGGCGCAGGGTGAAGCTTTCTTT	CASSRSGGAQGEAFF
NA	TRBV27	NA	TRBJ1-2	TGTGCCAGCGGAGTGGGGGGCTATGGCTACACCTTC	CASGVGGYGYTF
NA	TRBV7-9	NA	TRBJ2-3	TGTGCCAGCAGCCTTCCTAACCCAGATACGCAGTATTTT	CASSLPNPDTQYF
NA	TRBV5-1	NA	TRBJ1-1	TGCGCCAGCAGCGTGGGGAGCCCCCTTTTTGGTGAAGCTTTCTTT	CASSVGSPLFGEAFF
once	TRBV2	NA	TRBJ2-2	TGTGCCAGCAGACGAGGTGGCACCGGGGAGCTGTTTTTT	CASRRGGTGELFF
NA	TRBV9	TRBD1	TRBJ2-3	TGTGCCAGCAGCGTGTCTCCGACAGGGAGCACAGATACGCAGTATTTT	CASSVSPTGSTDTQYF
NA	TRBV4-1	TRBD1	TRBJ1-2	TGCGCCAGCAGCCAAGATTTGGCGGGACAGGGGGCAACTAACTATGGCTACACCTTC	CASSQDLAGQGATNYGYTF
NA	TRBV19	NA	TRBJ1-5	TGTGCCAGTAATAGGGGGGGCTTCAATCAGCCCCAGCATTTT	CASNRGGFNQPQHF
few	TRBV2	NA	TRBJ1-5	TGTGCCAGCAAGGGGGGGAATCAGCCCCAGCATTTT	CASKGGNQPQHF
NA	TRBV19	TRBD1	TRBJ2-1	TGTGCCAGTAGTAGAAGACAGGGGGCCCACAATGAGCAGTTCTTC	CASSRRQGAHNEQFF
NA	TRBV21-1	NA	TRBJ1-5	TGTGCCAGCAGCAAAGGGGGGGACAGGTGTGCCCTCTATAGCAATCAGCCCCAGCATTTT	CASSKGGDRCALYSNQPQHF
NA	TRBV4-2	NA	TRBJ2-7	TGTGCCAGCAGCCGAGACTTACTATACGAGCAGTACTTC	CASSRDLLYEQYF
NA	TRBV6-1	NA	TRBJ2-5	TGTGCCAGCAGTGAAGAGGTGGAGGCCCAGTACTTC	CASSEEVEAQYF